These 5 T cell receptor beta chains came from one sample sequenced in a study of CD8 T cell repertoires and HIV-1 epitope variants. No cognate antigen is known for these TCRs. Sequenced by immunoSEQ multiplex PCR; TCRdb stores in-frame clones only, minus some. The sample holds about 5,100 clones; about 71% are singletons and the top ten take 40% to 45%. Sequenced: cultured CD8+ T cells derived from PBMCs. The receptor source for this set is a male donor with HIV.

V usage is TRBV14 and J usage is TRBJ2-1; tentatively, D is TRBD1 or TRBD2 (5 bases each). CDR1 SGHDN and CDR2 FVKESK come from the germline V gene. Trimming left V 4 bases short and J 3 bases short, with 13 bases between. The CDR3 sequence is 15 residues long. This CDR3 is CASSPSWGSYNEQFF. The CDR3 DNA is TGTGCCAGCAGCCCATCGTGGGGGAGCTACAATGAGCAGTTCTTC.

The CDR3 reads CASSPPGTSGGYNEQFF. The CDR3 nucleotides read TGTGCCAGCTCACCACCTGGGACTAGCGGGGGGTACAATGAGCAGTTCTTC. The gene calls are TRBV18 and TRBJ2-1, with 15 nucleotides matching TRBD2. Germline V gives CDR1 KGHSH, CDR2 LQKENI. Trimming at V came to 0 bases and at J to 4 bases, leaving 1 base not matched to a gene. This CDR3 has 17 residues.

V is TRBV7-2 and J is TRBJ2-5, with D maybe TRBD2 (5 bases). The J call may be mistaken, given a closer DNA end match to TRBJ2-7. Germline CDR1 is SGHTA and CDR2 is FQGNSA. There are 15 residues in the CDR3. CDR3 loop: CASSLHSGGLYEQYF. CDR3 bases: TGTGCCAGCAGCTTACACAGCGGAGGATTGTACGAGCAGTACTTC.

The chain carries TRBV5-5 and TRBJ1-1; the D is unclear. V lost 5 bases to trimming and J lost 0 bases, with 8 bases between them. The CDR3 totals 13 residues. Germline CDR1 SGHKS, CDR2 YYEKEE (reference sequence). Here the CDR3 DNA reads TGTGCCAGCAGAGAAGACTTGAACACTGAAGCTTTCTTT. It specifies CASREDLNTEAFF.

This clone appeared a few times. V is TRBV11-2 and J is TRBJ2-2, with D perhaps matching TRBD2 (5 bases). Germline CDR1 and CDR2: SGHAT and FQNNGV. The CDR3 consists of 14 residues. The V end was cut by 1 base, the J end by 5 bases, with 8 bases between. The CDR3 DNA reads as TGTGCCAGCAGCTTAGCCCGGAGGACCGGGGAGCTGTTTTTT. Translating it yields CASSLARRTGELFF.